These 8 T cell receptor beta chains originate from one sample sequenced in a study of blood T cell repertoires in COVID-19. Clones were read by immunoSEQ multiplex PCR, and TCRdb kept only the in-frame ones, dropping some. This table holds over 200,000 clones, 80% to 85% found once. The sequenced material came from PBMCs or T cells enriched from blood (not recorded which). The receptors originated from a woman between 35 and 50 years old who had recovered from COVID-19.

The rearrangement joins TRBV6-4 to TRBJ1-6; D gene unclear. Deletions cut 6 bases from V and 9 bases from J, with 12 bases between. The CDR3 loop spans 13 amino acids. The germline CDR1 and CDR2 sequences are MRHNA and SNTAGT. CDR3 bases: TGTGCCAGCAGAATGGGTTCGGGTTCACCCCTCCACTTT. Its protein product is CASRMGSGSPLHF.

Here the CDR3 reads CASSQDSSAYHTGELFF. The CDR3 bases are TGCGCCAGCAGCCAAGATAGCAGCGCTTACCACACCGGGGAGCTGTTTTTT. This sequence joins TRBV4-1 and TRBJ2-2; D is unclear. The CDR3 is 17 amino acids. Germline V gene sequence: CDR1 MGHRA, CDR2 YSYEKL. Trimming pared 0 bases from V and 3 bases from J, leaving 14 bases between.

This chain connects TRBV7-9 to TRBJ1-4, with 8 bases identical to TRBD1. Unmatched junction bases numbered 3, after V lost 3 bases and J lost 6 bases. Germline V gene lookup returns CDR1 SEHNR and CDR2 FQNEAQ (reference sequence). CDR3 length equals 14 residues. CDR3 region: CASSFARGHEKLFF. The CDR3 nucleotides are TGTGCCAGCAGCTTCGCCAGGGGGCATGAAAAACTGTTTTTT.

The chain recombines TRBV2 with TRBJ2-5; 9 bases line up with TRBD1. This CDR3 has 16 amino acids. J lost 1 base, V lost 5 bases, and 8 bases had no gene match. Germline V gene data show CDR1 as SNHLY and CDR2 as FYNNEI. CDR3 in DNA: TGTGCCAGCAGTCCCCCAGGACAGGGGTCCCAAGAGACCCAGTACTTC. This translates into CASSPPGQGSQETQYF.

The gene calls are TRBV6-1 and TRBJ1-2, with 9 nucleotides matching TRBD1. Germline CDR1 and CDR2: MNHNS and SASEGT. With 1 base clipped from V and 7 bases from J, the junction kept 7 bases outside the gene matches. The CDR3 has 15 amino acids. The CDR3 DNA reads as TGTGCCAGCAGTGAAGACAGGACAGGGGTTGGTGGCTACACCTTC. Encoded protein: CASSEDRTGVGGYTF.

V usage is TRBV5-1 and J usage is TRBJ2-1, with 7 bases fitting TRBD1. V gave up 5 bases and J gave up 6 bases; unmatched junction bases: 17. Germline CDR1 reads SGHRS; CDR2 reads YFSETQ. This CDR3 region has 17 residues. CDR3 loop: CASRYGAGTAETNEQFF. CDR3 nucleotides: TGCGCCAGCAGATATGGAGCCGGGACAGCAGAAACCAATGAGCAGTTCTTC.

V is TRBV9 and J is TRBJ1-2, with a possible D match to TRBD1 (5 bases). Trimming left V 0 bases short and J 2 bases short, with 20 bases between. CDR3 size: 18 residues. Germline V gene data show CDR1 as SGDLS and CDR2 as YYNGEE. The CDR3 here is CASSVVESRGRTNYGYTF. As DNA, the CDR3 is TGTGCCAGCAGCGTAGTGGAATCCAGAGGGAGGACAAACTATGGCTACACCTTC. Based on the CDR3 plus reference TRBV9 and TRBJ1-2, the full variable domain is DSGVTQTPKHLITATGQRVTLRCSPRSGDLSVYWYQQSLDQGLQFLIQYYNGEERAKGNILERFSAQQFPDLHSELNLSSLELGDSALYFCASSVVESRGRTNYGYTFGSGTRLTVV.

The rearrangement uses TRBV28 and TRBJ1-1; 7 bases agree with TRBD1. The germline V gene has CDR1 MDHEN and CDR2 SYDVKM. V gave up 7 bases and J gave up 6 bases; unmatched junction bases: 5. CDR3 length: 12 amino acids. CDR3: CASKPDRAEAFF. The CDR3 DNA is TGTGCCAGCAAACCCGACAGGGCTGAAGCTTTCTTT.